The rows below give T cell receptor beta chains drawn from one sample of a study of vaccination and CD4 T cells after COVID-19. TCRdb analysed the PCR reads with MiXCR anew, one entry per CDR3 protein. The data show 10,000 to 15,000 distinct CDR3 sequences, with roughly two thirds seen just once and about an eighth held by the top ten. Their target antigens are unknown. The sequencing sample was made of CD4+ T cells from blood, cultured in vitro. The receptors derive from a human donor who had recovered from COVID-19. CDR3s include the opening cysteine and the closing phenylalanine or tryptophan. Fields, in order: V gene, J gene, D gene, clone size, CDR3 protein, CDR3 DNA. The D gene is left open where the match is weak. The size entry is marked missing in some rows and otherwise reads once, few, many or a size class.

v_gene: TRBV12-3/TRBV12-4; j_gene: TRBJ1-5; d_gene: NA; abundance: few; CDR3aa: CASSVSYNQPQHF; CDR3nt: TGTGCCAGCAGTGTTAGCTACAATCAGCCCCAGCATTTT
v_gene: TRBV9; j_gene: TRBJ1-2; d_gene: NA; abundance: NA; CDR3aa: CASSPAIGQKNYGYTF; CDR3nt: TGTGCCAGCAGCCCCGCTATCGGACAGAAGAACTATGGCTACACCTTC
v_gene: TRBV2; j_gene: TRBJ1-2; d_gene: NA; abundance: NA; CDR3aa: CASSEARYGYTF; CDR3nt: TGTGCCAGCAGTGAAGCTAGGTATGGCTACACCTTC
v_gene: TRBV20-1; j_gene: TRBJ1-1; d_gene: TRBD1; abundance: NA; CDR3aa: CSARSTGGGSGTEAFF; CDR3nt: TGCAGTGCTAGATCCACAGGGGGCGGTTCAGGGACTGAAGCTTTCTTT
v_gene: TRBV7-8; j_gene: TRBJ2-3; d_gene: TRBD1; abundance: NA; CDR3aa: CASTKDRISTDTQYF; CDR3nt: TGTGCCAGCACTAAGGACAGGATCAGCACAGATACGCAGTATTTT
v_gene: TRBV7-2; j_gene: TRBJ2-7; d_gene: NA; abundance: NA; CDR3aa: CASSTSGTASYEQYF; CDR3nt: TGTGCCAGCAGCACTTCCGGGACGGCCTCCTACGAGCAGTACTTC
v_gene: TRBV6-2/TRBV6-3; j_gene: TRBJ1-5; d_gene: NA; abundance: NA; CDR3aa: CASSRDGNQPQHF; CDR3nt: TGTGCCAGCAGCAGGGATGGCAATCAGCCCCAGCATTTT
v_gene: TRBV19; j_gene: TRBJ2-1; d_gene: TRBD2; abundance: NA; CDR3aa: CASSIGSGRAGNEQFF; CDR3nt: TGTGCCAGTAGTATAGGGAGCGGGAGGGCCGGGAATGAGCAGTTCTTC
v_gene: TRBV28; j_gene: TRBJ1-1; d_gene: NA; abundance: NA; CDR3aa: CASRDLNTEAFF; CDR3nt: TGTGCCAGCAGAGACCTAAACACTGAAGCTTTCTTT
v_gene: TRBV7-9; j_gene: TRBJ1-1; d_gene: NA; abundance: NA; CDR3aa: CASSLVHTEAFF; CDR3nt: TGTGCCAGCAGCTTAGTCCACACTGAAGCTTTCTTT
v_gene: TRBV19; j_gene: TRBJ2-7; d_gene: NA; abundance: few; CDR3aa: CASSMVGGAPEQYF; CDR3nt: TGTGCCAGTAGTATGGTGGGGGGAGCCCCCGAGCAGTACTTC
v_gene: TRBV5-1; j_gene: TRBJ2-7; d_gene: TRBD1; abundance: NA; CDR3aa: CASTLRPTGTGSYEQYF; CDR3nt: TGCGCCAGCACCCTCCGGCCGACCGGGACAGGCTCCTACGAGCAGTACTTC
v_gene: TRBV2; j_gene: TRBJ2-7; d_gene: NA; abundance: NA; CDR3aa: CASSALRGEQYF; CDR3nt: TGTGCCAGCAGTGCCCTACGCGGCGAGCAGTACTTC
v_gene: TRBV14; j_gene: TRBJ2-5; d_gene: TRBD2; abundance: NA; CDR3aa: CASSQLGREETQYF; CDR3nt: TGTGCCAGCAGCCAACTCGGGAGGGAGGAGACCCAGTACTTC
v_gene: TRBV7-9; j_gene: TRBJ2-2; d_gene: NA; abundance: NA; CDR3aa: CASRQYRAGELFF; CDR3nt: TGTGCCAGCAGGCAATACAGGGCCGGGGAGCTGTTTTTT
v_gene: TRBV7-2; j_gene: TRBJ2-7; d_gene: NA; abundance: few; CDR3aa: CASSLMSVAASYEQYF; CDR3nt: TGTGCCAGCAGCCTTATGTCGGTAGCGGCCTCCTACGAGCAGTACTTC
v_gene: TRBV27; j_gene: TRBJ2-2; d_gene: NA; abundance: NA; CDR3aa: CASNRGRGSLAGELFF; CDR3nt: TGTGCCAGTAATAGAGGAAGGGGTAGTTTAGCCGGGGAGCTGTTTTTT
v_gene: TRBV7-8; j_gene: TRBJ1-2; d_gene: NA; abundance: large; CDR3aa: CASSLGDHYGYTF; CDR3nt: TGTGCCAGCAGCTTAGGGGACCACTATGGCTACACCTTC
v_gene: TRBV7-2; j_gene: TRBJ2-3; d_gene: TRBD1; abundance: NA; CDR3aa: CASSSGQGSTDTQYF; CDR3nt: TGTGCCAGCAGCTCGGGACAGGGGTCCACAGATACGCAGTATTTT
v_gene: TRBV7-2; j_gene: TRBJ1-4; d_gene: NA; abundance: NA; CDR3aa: CASSQGRRNEKLFF; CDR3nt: TGTGCCAGCTCGCAGGGCAGACGTAATGAAAAACTGTTTTTT
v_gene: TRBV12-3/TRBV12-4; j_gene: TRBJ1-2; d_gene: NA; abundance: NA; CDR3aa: CASSLAGGYGYTF; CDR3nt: TGTGCCAGCAGTTTAGCTGGGGGGTATGGCTACACCTTC
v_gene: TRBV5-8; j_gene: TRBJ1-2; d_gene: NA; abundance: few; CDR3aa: CASSLVLGVDGYTF; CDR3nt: TGTGCCAGCAGCTTGGTATTAGGGGTCGATGGCTACACCTTC
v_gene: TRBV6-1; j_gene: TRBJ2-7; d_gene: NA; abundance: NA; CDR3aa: CASRLETTFYEQYF; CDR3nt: TGTGCCAGCAGACTGGAGACTACCTTCTACGAGCAGTACTTC
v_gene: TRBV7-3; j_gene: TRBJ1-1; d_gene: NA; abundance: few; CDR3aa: CASSWAGEGTEAFF; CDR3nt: TGTGCCAGCAGCTGGGCAGGGGAGGGCACTGAAGCTTTCTTT
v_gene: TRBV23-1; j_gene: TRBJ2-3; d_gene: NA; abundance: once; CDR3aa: CASTPWEETDTQYF; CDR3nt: TGCGCCAGCACCCCCTGGGAGGAGACAGATACGCAGTATTTT
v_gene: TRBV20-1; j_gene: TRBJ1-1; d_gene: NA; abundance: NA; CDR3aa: CSADDRPLPRAFF; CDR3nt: TGCAGTGCTGACGACAGGCCTCTTCCTCGGGCTTTCTTT
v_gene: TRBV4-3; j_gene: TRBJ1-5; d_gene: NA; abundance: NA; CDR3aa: CASSQVLGANQPQHF; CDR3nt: TGCGCCAGCAGCCAAGTCCTGGGGGCCAATCAGCCCCAGCATTTT
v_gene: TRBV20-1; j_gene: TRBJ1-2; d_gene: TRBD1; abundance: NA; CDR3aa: CSATTRDRAYGYTF; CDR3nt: TGCAGTGCTACCACCCGGGACAGAGCATATGGCTACACCTTC
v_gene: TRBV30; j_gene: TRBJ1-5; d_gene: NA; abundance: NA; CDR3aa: CAWSVVSRNQPQHF; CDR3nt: TGTGCCTGGAGTGTAGTATCACGGAATCAGCCCCAGCATTTT
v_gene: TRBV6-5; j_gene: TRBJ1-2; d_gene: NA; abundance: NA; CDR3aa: CASSYSGVSNYGYTF; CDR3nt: TGTGCCAGCAGTTACTCCGGGGTTAGTAACTATGGCTACACCTTC
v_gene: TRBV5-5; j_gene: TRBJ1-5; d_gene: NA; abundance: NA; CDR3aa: CASSPGHGNQPQHF; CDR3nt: TGTGCCAGCAGCCCCGGACACGGCAATCAGCCCCAGCATTTT
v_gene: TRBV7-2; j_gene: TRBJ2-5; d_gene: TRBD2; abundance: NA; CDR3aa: CASSLAGTSQETQYF; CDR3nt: TGTGCCAGCAGCTTAGCCGGGACTAGCCAAGAGACCCAGTACTTC
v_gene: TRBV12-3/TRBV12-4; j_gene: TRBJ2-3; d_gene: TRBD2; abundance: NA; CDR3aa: CASSLNLLAGGDTQYF; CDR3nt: TGTGCCAGCAGTTTAAATTTACTTGCGGGGGGAGATACGCAGTATTTT
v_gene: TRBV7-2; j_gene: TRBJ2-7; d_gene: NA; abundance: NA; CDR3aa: CASSLEAARYEQYF; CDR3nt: TGTGCCAGCAGCTTAGAGGCGGCCCGCTACGAGCAGTACTTC
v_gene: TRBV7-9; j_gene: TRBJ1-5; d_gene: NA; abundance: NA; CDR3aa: CASSLGVEGFNSNQPQHF; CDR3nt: TGTGCCAGCAGCTTAGGAGTGGAAGGTTTTAATAGCAATCAGCCCCAGCATTTT
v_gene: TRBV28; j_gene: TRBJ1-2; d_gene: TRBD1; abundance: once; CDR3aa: CASSSTGDSGYTF; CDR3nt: TGTGCCAGCAGTTCAACAGGGGATTCTGGCTACACCTTC
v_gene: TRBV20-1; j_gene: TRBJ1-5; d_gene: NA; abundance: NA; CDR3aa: CSARRDGNQPQHF; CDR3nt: TGCAGTGCCCGCCGGGACGGCAATCAGCCCCAGCATTTT
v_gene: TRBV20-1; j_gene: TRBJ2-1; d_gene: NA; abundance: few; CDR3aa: CSARGFPDTHRVEQFF; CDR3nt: TGCAGTGCTAGAGGTTTTCCGGACACCCACAGGGTTGAGCAGTTCTTC
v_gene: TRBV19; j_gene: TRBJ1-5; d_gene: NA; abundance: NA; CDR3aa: CASRGYGGNQPQHF; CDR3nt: TGTGCCAGTAGGGGGTACGGCGGCAATCAGCCCCAGCATTTT
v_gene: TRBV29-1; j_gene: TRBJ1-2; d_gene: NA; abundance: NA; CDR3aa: CSVEAGSKRGYTF; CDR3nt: TGCAGCGTTGAAGCAGGCTCAAAGCGTGGCTACACCTTC
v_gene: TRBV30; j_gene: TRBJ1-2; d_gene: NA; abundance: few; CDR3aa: CAWSPREHYGYTF; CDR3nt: TGTGCCTGGAGCCCTCGGGAGCACTATGGCTACACCTTC
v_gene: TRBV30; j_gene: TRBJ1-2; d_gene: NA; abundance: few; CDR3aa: CAWSVRPEGGGYTF; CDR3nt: TGTGCCTGGAGTGTACGCCCGGAGGGAGGTGGCTACACCTTC
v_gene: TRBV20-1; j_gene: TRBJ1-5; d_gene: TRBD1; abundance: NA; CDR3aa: CSATTGSNQPQHF; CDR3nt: TGCAGTGCTACGACAGGGAGCAATCAGCCCCAGCATTTT
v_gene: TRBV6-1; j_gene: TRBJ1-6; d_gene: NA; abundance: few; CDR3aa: CASSEGLGSPLHF; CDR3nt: TGTGCCAGCAGTGAAGGTCTGGGTTCACCCCTCCACTTT
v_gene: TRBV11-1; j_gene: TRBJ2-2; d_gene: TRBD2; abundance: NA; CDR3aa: CASSFQGGGNTGELFF; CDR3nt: TGTGCCAGCAGCTTCCAGGGCGGGGGGAACACCGGGGAGCTGTTTTTT
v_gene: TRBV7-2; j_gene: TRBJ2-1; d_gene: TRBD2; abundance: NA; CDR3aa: CASSPIGTSGISYEQFF; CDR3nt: TGTGCCAGCAGCCCCATCGGGACTAGCGGGATTAGCTATGAGCAGTTCTTC
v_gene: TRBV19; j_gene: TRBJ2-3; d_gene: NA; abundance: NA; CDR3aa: CASSIGGSPPDTQYF; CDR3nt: TGTGCCAGTAGTATAGGTGGTTCTCCCCCCGATACGCAGTATTTT
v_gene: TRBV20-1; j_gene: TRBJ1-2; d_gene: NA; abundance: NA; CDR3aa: CSGVLPVDLGYGYTF; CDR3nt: TGCAGTGGGGTGCTCCCGGTTGATTTGGGCTATGGCTACACCTTC
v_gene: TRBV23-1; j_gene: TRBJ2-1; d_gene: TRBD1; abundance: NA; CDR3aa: CAPSPTGLYNEQFF; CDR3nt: TGCGCCCCCTCCCCGACAGGGCTCTACAATGAGCAGTTCTTC
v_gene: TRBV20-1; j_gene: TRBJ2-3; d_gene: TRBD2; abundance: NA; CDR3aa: CSASSKAGGTDTQYF; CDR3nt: TGCAGTGCTAGTTCTAAAGCGGGGGGCACAGATACGCAGTATTTT
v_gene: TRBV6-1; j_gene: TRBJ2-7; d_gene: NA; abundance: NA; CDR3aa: CASLERGSYEQYF; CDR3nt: TGTGCCAGCCTCGAGAGGGGATCCTACGAGCAGTACTTC
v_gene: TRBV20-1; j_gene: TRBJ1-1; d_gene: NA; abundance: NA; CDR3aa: CSALGGAGTEAFF; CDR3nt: TGCAGTGCCCTCGGGGGGGCCGGCACTGAAGCTTTCTTT
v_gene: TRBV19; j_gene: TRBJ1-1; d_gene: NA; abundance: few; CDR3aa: CASSMRTVGTEAFF; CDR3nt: TGTGCCAGTAGTATGCGTACGGTGGGCACTGAAGCTTTCTTT
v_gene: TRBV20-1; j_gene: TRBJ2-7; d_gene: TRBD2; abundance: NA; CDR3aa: CSAYTSGSSHEQYF; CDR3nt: TGCAGTGCGTACACTAGCGGGAGTTCCCACGAGCAGTACTTC
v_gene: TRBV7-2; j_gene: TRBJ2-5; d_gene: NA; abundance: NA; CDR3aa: CASSSQSGQAGRGTQYF; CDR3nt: TGTGCCAGCAGCTCACAATCTGGACAGGCGGGGCGGGGGACCCAGTACTTC
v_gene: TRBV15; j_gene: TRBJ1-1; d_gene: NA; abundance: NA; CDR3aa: CATSPPGGRTEAFF; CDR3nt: TGTGCCACCAGCCCCCCGGGGGGGAGGACTGAAGCTTTCTTT
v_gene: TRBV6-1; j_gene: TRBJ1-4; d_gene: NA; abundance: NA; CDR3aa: CASSPLQGSEKLFF; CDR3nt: TGTGCCAGCAGTCCTCTACAGGGTTCTGAAAAACTGTTTTTT